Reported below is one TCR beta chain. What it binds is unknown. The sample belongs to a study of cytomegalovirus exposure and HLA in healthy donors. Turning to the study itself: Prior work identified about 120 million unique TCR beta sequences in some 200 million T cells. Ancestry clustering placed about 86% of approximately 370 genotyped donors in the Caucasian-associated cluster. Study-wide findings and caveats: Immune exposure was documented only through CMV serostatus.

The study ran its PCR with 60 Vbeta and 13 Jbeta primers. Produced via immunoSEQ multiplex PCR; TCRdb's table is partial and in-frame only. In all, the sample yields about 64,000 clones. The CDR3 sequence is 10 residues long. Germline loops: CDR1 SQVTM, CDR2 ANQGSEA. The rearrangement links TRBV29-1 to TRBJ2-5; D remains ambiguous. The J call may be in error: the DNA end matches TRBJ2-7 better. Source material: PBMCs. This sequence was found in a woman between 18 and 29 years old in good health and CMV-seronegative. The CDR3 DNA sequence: TGCAGCGTGAGAACCTACGAGCAGTACTTC. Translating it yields CSVRTYEQYF.